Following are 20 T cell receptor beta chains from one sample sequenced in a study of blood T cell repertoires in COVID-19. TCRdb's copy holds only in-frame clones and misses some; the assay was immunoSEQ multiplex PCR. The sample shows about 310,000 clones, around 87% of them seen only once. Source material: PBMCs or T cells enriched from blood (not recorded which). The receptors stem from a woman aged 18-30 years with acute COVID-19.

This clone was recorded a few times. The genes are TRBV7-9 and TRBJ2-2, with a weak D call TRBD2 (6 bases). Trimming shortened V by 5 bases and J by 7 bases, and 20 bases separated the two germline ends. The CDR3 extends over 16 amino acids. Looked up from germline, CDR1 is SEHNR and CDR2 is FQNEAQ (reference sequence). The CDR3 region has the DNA TGTGCCAGCAGCCCCGGGGAGGCCTTACGAGGCGGGGAGCTGTTTTTT. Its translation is CASSPGEALRGGELFF.

CDR3 in amino acids: CASSLPSYRVAKNIQYF. For the CDR3, the DNA is TGTGCCAGCAGTCTCCCATCATACAGGGTAGCCAAAAACATTCAGTACTTC. The J gene is TRBJ2-4, the V gene TRBV28, with D maybe TRBD1 (6 bases). Germline-derived CDR1 and CDR2 are MDHEN and SYDVKM. Trimming removed 5 bases at V and 0 bases at J, with 17 bases between. The CDR3 extends over 17 amino acids.

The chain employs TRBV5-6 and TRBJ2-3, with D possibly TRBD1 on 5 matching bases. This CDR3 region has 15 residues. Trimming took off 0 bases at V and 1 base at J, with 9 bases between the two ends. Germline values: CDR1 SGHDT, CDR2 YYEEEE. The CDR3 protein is CASSLAQGGTDTQYF. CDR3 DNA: TGTGCCAGCAGCTTGGCCCAGGGCGGCACAGATACGCAGTATTTT.

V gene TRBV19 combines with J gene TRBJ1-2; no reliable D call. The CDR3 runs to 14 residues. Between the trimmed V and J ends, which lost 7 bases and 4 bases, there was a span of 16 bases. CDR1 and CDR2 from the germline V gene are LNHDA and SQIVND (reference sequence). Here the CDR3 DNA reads TGTGCCAGTATCAACCCAGGAGGCGGCTATGGCTACACCTTC. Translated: CASINPGGGYGYTF. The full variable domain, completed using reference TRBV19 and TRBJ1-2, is DGGITQSPKYLFRKEGQNVTLSCEQNLNHDAMYWYRQDPGQGLRLIYYSQIVNDFQKGDIAEGYSVSREKKESFPLTVTSAQKNPTAFYLCASINPGGGYGYTFGSGTRLTVV.

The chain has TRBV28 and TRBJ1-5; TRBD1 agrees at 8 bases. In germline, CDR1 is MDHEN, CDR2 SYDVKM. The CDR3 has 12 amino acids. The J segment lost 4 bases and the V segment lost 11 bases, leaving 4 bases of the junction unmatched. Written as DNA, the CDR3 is TGTGCCGAAAACAGGGGGAATCAGCCCCAGCATTTT. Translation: CAENRGNQPQHF.

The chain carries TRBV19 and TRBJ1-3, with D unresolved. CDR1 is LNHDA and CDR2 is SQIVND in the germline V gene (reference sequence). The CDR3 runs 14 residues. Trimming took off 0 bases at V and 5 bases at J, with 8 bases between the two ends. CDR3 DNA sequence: TGTGCCAGTAGTATAGATGGCGGAAGAAACACCATATATTTT. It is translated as CASSIDGGRNTIYF. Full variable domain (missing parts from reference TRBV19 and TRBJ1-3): DGGITQSPKYLFRKEGQNVTLSCEQNLNHDAMYWYRQDPGQGLRLIYYSQIVNDFQKGDIAEGYSVSREKKESFPLTVTSAQKNPTAFYLCASSIDGGRNTIYFGEGSWLTVV.

CDR3 sequence: CASSSLAGSLRNEQFF. Written as DNA, the CDR3 is TGCGCCAGCAGCTCTTTAGCGGGATCCCTACGGAATGAGCAGTTCTTC. V gene TRBV5-1 combines with J gene TRBJ2-1; 8 bases match TRBD2. The CDR3 sequence is 16 residues long. The germline V gene has CDR1 SGHRS and CDR2 YFSETQ. J lost 7 bases, V lost 3 bases, and 12 bases had no gene match.

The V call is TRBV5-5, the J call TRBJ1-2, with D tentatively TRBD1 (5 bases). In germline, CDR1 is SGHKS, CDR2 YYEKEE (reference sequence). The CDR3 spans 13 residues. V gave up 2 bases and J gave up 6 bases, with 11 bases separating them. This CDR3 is CASSFLRVDGYTF. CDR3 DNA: TGTGCCAGCAGCTTTCTCAGGGTGGATGGCTACACCTTC.

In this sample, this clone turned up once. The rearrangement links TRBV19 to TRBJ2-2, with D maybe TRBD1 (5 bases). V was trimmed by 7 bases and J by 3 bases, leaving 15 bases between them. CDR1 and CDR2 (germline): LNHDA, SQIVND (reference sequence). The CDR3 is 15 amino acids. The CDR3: CASKRAGKDTGELFF. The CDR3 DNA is TGTGCCAGTAAAAGGGCAGGGAAGGACACCGGGGAGCTGTTTTTT.

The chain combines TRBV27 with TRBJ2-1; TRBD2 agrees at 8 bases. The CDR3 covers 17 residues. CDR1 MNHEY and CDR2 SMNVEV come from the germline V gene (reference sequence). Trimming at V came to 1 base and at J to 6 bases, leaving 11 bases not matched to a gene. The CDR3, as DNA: TGTGCCAGCAGTTTATATCTCGGGACTAGGGGTATCAATGAGCAGTTCTTC. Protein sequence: CASSLYLGTRGINEQFF.

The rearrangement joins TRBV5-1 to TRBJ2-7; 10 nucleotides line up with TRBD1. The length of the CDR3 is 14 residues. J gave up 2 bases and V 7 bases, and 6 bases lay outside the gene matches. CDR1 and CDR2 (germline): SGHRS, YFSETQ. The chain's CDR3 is CASAPGQGAYEQYF. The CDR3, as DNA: TGCGCCAGCGCTCCCGGACAGGGGGCCTACGAGCAGTACTTC.

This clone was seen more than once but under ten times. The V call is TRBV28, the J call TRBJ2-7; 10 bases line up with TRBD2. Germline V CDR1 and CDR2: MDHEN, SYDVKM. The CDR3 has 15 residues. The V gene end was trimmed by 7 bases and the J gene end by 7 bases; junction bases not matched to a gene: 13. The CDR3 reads CASTRAPLAGVEQYF. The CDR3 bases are TGTGCCAGCACCAGGGCCCCTCTAGCGGGAGTTGAGCAGTACTTC.

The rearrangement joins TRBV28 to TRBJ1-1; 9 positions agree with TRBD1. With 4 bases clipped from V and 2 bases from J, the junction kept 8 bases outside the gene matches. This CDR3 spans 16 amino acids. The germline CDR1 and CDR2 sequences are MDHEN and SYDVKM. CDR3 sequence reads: CASSSAGTGFNTEAFF. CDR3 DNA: TGTGCCAGCAGTTCCGCCGGGACAGGGTTCAACACTGAAGCTTTCTTT.

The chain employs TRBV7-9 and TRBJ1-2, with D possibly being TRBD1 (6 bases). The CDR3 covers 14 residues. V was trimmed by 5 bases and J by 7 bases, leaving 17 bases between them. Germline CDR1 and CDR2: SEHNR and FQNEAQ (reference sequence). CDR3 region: CASSLLQGRSGYTF. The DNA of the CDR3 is TGTGCCAGCAGCCTCCTACAGGGACGTAGTGGCTACACCTTC.

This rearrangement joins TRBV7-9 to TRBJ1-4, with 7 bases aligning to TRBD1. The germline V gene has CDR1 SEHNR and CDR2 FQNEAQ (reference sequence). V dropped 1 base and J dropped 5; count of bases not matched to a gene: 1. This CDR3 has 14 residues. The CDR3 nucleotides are TGTGCCAGCAGCTTAGGGACAGGAAATGAAAAACTGTTTTTT. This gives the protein CASSLGTGNEKLFF.

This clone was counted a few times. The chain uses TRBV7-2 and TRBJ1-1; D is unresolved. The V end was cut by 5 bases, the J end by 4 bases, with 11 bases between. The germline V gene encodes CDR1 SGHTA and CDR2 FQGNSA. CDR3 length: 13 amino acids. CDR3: CASSPRLVTEAFF. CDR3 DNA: TGTGCCAGCAGCCCCAGACTGGTCACTGAAGCTTTCTTT.

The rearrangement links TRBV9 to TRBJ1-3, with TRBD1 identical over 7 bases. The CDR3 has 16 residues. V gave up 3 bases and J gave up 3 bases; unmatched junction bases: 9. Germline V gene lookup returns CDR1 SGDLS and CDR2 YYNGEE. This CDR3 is CASSARDSNFGNTIYF. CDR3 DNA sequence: TGTGCCAGCAGCGCGAGGGACAGTAATTTTGGAAACACCATATATTTT.

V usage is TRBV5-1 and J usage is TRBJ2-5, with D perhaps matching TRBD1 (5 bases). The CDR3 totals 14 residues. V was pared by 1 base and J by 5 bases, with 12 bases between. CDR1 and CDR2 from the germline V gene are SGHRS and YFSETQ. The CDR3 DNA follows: TGCGCCAGCAGCTTGAGGCAGGGTGGGGAGACCCAGTACTTC. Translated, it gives CASSLRQGGETQYF. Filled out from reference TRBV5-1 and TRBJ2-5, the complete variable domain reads KAGVTQTPRYLIKTRGQQVTLSCSPISGHRSVSWYQQTPGQGLQFLFEYFSETQRNKGNFPGRFSGRQFSNSRSEMNVSTLELGDSALYLCASSLRQGGETQYFGPGTRLLVL.

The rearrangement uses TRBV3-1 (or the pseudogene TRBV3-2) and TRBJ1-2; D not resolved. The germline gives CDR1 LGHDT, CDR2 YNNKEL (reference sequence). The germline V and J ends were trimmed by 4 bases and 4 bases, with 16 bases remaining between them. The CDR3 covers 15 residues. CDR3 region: CASSPQTDPGYGYTF. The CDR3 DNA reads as TGTGCCAGCAGCCCTCAAACAGACCCTGGCTATGGCTACACCTTC.

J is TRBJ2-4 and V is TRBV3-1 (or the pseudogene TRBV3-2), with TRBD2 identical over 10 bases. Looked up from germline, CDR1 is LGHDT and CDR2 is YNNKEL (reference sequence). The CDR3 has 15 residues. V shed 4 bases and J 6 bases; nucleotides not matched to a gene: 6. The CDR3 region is CASSLTSGKGNIQYF. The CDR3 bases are TGTGCCAGCAGCCTAACTAGCGGGAAGGGAAACATTCAGTACTTC.